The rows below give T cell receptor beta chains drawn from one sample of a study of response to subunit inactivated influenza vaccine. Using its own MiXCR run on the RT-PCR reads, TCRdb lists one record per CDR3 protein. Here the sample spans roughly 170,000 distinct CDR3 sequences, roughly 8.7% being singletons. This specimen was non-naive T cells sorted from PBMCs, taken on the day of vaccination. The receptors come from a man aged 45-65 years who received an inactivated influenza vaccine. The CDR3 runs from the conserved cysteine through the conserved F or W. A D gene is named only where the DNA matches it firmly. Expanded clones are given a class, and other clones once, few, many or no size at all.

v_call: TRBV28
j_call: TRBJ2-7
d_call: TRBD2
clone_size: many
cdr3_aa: CASSPAGASYEQYF
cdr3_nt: TGTGCCAGCAGCCCAGCGGGAGCCTCCTACGAGCAGTACTTC

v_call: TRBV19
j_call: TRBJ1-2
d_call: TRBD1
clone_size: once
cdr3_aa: CASSLRGRRNYGYTF
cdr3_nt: TGTGCCAGTAGCCTCAGGGGGCGCAGGAACTATGGCTACACCTTC

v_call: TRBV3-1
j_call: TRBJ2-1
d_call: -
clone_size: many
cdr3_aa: CASSQGGLGNEQFF
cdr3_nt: TGTGCCAGCAGCCAAGGAGGGCTAGGCAATGAGCAGTTCTTC

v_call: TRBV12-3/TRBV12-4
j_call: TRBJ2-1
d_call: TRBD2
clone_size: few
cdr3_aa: CASRAGGPPDEQFF
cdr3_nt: TGTGCCAGCAGGGCGGGAGGGCCCCCCGATGAGCAGTTCTTC

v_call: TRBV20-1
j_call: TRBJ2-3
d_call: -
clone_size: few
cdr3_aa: CSARVSGLNTDTQYF
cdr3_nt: TGCAGTGCTAGAGTTTCGGGACTGAACACAGATACGCAGTATTTT

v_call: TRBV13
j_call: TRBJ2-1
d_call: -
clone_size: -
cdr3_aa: CARSPGRFYNEQFF
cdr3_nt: TGTGCCAGGAGCCCCGGGCGGTTCTACAATGAGCAGTTCTTC

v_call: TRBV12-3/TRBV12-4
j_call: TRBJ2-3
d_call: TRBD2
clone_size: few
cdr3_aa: CAFSFFPSGRRDRTDTQYF
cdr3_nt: TGTGCCTTCAGTTTTTTTCCTAGCGGGAGACGGGATCGCACAGATACGCAGTATTTT

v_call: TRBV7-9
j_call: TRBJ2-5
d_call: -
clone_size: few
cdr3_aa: CASSLPRGSGQETQYF
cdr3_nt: TGTGCCAGCAGCTTACCCCGGGGTAGCGGCCAAGAGACCCAGTACTTC

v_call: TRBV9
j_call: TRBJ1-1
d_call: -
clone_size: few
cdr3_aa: CASSVEDTEAFF
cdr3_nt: TGTGCCAGCAGCGTAGAGGACACTGAAGCTTTCTTT

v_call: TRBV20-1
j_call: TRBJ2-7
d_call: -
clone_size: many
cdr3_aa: CSPIGGYEQYF
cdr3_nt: TGCAGTCCAATTGGGGGCTACGAGCAGTACTTC

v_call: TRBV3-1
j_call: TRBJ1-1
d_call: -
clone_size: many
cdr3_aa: CASGGGRGEAFF
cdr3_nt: TGTGCCAGCGGAGGAGGGCGTGGTGAAGCTTTCTTT

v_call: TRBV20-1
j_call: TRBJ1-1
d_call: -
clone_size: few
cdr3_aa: CSARGTGIPEAFF
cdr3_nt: TGCAGTGCTAGAGGTACAGGGATCCCTGAAGCTTTCTTT

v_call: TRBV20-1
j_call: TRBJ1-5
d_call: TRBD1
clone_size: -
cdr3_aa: CSAREGTGNQPQHF
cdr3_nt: TGCAGTGCTAGAGAAGGGACAGGCAATCAGCCCCAGCATTTT

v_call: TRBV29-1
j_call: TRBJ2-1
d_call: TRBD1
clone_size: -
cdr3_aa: CSVVGQTYNEQFF
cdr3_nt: TGCAGCGTTGTGGGACAGACCTACAATGAGCAGTTCTTC

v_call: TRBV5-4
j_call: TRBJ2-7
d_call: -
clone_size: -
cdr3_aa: CASSPDLPLGYEQYF
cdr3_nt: TGTGCCAGCAGCCCGGACCTCCCCCTGGGGTACGAGCAGTACTTC

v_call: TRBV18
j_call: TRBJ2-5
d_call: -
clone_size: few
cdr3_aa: CASSPPSRGETQYF
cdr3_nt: TGTGCCAGCTCACCACCAAGCAGGGGCGAGACCCAGTACTTC

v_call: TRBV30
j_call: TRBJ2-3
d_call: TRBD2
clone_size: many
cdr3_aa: CAWSLPLAGGYTQYF
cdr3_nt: TGTGCCTGGAGTCTACCACTAGCGGGAGGCTATACGCAGTATTTT